Shown below are 32 T cell receptor beta chains from a single sample sequenced in a study of T-cell reconstitution after alpha-beta-depleted transplantation in children. Unique molecular identifiers were built into the TCRbeta library. TCRdb recomputed calls from the PCR reads with MiXCR, one row per CDR3 protein. The data hold 400,000 to 550,000 distinct CDR3 sequences, with about 10% observed a single time. The sample consisted of PBMCs, taken before TCRalphabeta/CD19-depleted stem cell transplant. Receptors originate from a child between 2 and 9 years old with inherited bone marrow failure, due to receive a stem cell transplant.

Many counts were recorded for this clonotype. This chain joins TRBV20-1 and TRBJ2-5; 10 positions match TRBD2. In germline, CDR1 is DFQATT, CDR2 SNEGSKA (reference sequence). The junction had 8 bases not matched to a gene; V was cut back by 2 bases and J by 5 bases. The CDR3 extends over 15 amino acids. This CDR3 reads CSARNSGGGRETQYF. The CDR3, as DNA: TGCAGTGCTAGAAACAGCGGGGGGGGTCGGGAGACCCAGTACTTC.

The sample holds many counts of this clonotype. DNA for the CDR3: TGTGCCAGCAGTTACTCGATCCGCGGCCTAGGGTCGGGGGACAATGAGCAGTTCTTC. Its translation: CASSYSIRGLGSGDNEQFF. The rearrangement uses TRBV6-5 and TRBJ2-1, with D tentatively TRBD2 (6 bases). Germline V CDR1 and CDR2: MNHEY, SVGAGI. This CDR3 has 19 amino acids. V lost 0 bases and J lost 5, with 23 bases in between.

The chain links TRBV20-1 to TRBJ2-1; the D is unclear. Trimming stripped 0 bases from V and 5 bases from J, with 17 bases between. Germline V gives CDR1 DFQATT, CDR2 SNEGSKA (reference sequence). The CDR3 is 16 amino acids. The CDR3 nucleotides are TGCAGTGCTAGAGATGGGTGGTCCAGATTTAACAATGAGCAGTTCTTC. It codes for CSARDGWSRFNNEQFF.

This clonotype was counted ten times or more. The chain has TRBV4-3 and TRBJ2-7; TRBD2 matches at 8 bases. This CDR3 has 16 residues. CDR1 LGHNA and CDR2 YSLEER come from the germline V gene. After removal of 2 bases from V and 3 bases from J, the junction contained 9 bases not matched to a gene. Here the CDR3 reads CASSQHLAGPFYEQYF. CDR3 coding DNA: TGCGCCAGCAGCCAACACCTAGCGGGCCCCTTCTACGAGCAGTACTTC.

The chain combines TRBV28 with TRBJ2-5, with D perhaps matching TRBD2 (7 bases). Per the germline V gene, CDR1 is MDHEN and CDR2 is SYDVKM. V lost 6 bases and J 7 bases, leaving 33 bases between the germline ends. The length of the CDR3 is 19 residues. The CDR3 DNA follows: TGTGCCAGCAGCCAACTACAGTGGGGGAGGGAGGGGGAGGGGTCGACCCAGTACTTC. Translation: CASSQLQWGREGEGSTQYF.

This sequence joins TRBV30 and TRBJ2-3; D is undetermined. CDR3 length: 12 residues. Germline values: CDR1 GTSNPN, CDR2 SVGIG (reference sequence). Deletions cut 5 bases from V and 1 base from J, with 7 bases between. The CDR3: CAWSQGTDTQYF. CDR3 bases: TGTGCCTGGTCGCAGGGCACAGATACGCAGTATTTT. The whole variable domain, filled in from reference TRBV30 and TRBJ2-3, reads SQTIHQWPATLVQPVGSPLSLECTVEGTSNPNLYWYRQAAGRGLQLLFYSVGIGQISSEVPQNLSASRPQDRQFILSSKKLLLSDSGFYLCAWSQGTDTQYFGPGTRLTVL.

Many counts were recorded for this clonotype. The genes are TRBV2 and TRBJ2-1; no clear D gene. V was trimmed by 7 bases and J by 10 bases, leaving 8 bases between them. CDR1 is SNHLY and CDR2 is FYNNEI in the germline V gene. The CDR3 runs 10 residues. This CDR3 is CASKGMEQFF. CDR3 DNA: TGTGCCAGCAAAGGGATGGAGCAGTTCTTC.

This clonotype appeared many times. The J gene is TRBJ1-2, the V gene TRBV4-3; D is unclear. The length of the CDR3 is 15 residues. Trimming took 0 bases from V and 3 from J, leaving 11 bases between them. Germline assignment: CDR1 LGHNA and CDR2 YSLEER. Written as DNA, the CDR3 is TGCGCCAGCAGCCAAGATTGGAGCGTTTACTATGGCTACACCTTC. Its protein product is CASSQDWSVYYGYTF.

This clonotype was seen ten or more times. The CDR3 DNA sequence: TGTGCCAGCAGCCAAACACAGGGCGCCCAAGAGCAGTACTTC. Residues: CASSQTQGAQEQYF. The chain combines TRBV3-1 with TRBJ2-7, with D maybe TRBD1 (6 bases). CDR3 length: 14 residues. Looked up from germline, CDR1 is LGHDT and CDR2 is YNNKEL (reference sequence). The V end was cut by 2 bases, the J end by 7 bases, with 15 bases between.

In its sample, this clonotype was seen many times. The CDR3 loop is CASSLEQGGAGELFF. The CDR3 DNA sequence: TGCGCCAGCAGCTTGGAGCAGGGTGGCGCCGGGGAGCTGTTTTTT. The chain joins TRBV5-1 to TRBJ2-2; possible D gene TRBD1, 5 bases. The CDR3 contains 15 residues. Trimming left V 0 bases short and J 6 bases short, with 12 bases between. Germline-derived CDR1 and CDR2 are SGHRS and YFSETQ.

The sample holds many counts of this clonotype. The chain combines TRBV11-2 with TRBJ2-7; TRBD1 agrees at 7 bases. Unmatched junction bases numbered 9, after V lost 6 bases and J lost 1 base. The CDR3 length is 15 residues. Germline values: CDR1 SGHAT, CDR2 FQNNGV. CDR3: CASRATGTASYEQYF. The CDR3 DNA is TGTGCCAGCAGGGCAACCGGGACAGCTTCCTACGAGCAGTACTTC.

Many counts were recorded for this clonotype. The chain combines TRBV7-2 with TRBJ2-7; D unclear. V was clipped by 4 bases and J by 0 bases, with 13 bases between them. The CDR3 is made up of 15 amino acids. Germline loops: CDR1 SGHTA, CDR2 FQGNSA. The CDR3 DNA reads as TGTGCCAGCAGCTGGGCCCTGGGCCCCTCCTACGAGCAGTACTTC. Protein: CASSWALGPSYEQYF. Looking up the rest from reference TRBV7-2 and TRBJ2-7 gives the full variable domain: GAGVSQSPSNKVTEKGKDVELRCDPISGHTALYWYRQSLGQGLEFLIYFQGNSAPDKSGLPSDRFSAERTGGSVSTLTIQRTQQEDSAVYLCASSWALGPSYEQYFGPGTRLTVT.

The V call is TRBV20-1, the J call TRBJ1-1; D uncertain. Germline-derived CDR1 and CDR2 are DFQATT and SNEGSKA (reference sequence). Trimming took off 1 base at V and 1 base at J, with 10 bases between the two ends. This CDR3 comprises 14 residues. CDR3 protein: CSARVKRENTEAFF. In DNA, the CDR3 is TGCAGTGCTAGAGTTAAAAGGGAGAACACTGAAGCTTTCTTT.

Turning to this clonotype: A clone one base away is much larger, so this may be a read error. The V call is TRBV20-1, the J call TRBJ2-1; 8 bases fit TRBD2. The CDR3 has 14 amino acids. Germline CDR1 is DFQATT and CDR2 is SNEGSKA (reference sequence). The CDR3 bases are TGCAGGGCCGCCAGGCTAGCGGGCTACAATGAGCAGTTCTTC. It specifies CRAARLAGYNEQFF.

As to this clonotype: A much larger clone is a single base away; this may be a read error. The gene calls are TRBV27 and TRBJ2-1; unclear D gene. Germline V gene lookup returns CDR1 MNHEY and CDR2 SMNVEV (reference sequence). The CDR3 contains 12 residues. The CDR3 coding sequence is TGTGCCAGCAGTTTAATAGGGAATGAGCAGTCCTTC. Translation gives CASSLIGNEQSF.

This clonotype has more than one count but fewer than ten. This chain joins TRBV4-3 and TRBJ2-2, with TRBD2 as a possible D gene (5 bases). Germline V gene sequence: CDR1 LGHNA, CDR2 YSLEER. The V and J ends lost 5 bases and 5 bases respectively, with 12 bases between them. This CDR3 is built from 14 residues. The CDR3: CASSTGLMTGELFF. CDR3 nucleotide sequence: TGCGCCAGCAGCACCGGACTGATGACCGGGGAGCTGTTTTTT.

This clonotype was recorded many times. The chain carries TRBV29-1 and TRBJ2-1; no definite D call. The CDR3 consists of 13 residues. Germline CDR1 is SQVTM and CDR2 is ANQGSEA. Trimming stripped 4 bases from V and 2 bases from J, with 9 bases between. CDR3 loop: CSVVIWAYNEQFF. The CDR3 DNA sequence: TGCAGCGTTGTTATCTGGGCCTACAATGAGCAGTTCTTC.

This clonotype was seen repeatedly, ten times or more. The genes are TRBV7-2 and TRBJ2-7; possibly TRBD2 for D (5 bases). V lost 2 bases to trimming and J lost 5 bases, with 16 bases between them. This CDR3 contains 15 residues. Germline V gives CDR1 SGHTA, CDR2 FQGNSA. CDR3 amino acids: CASSLHPAAMDEQYF. CDR3 nucleotides: TGTGCCAGCAGCTTACATCCAGCGGCCATGGACGAGCAGTACTTC.

This clonotype came up a few times. V and J are TRBV19 and TRBJ1-2; D remains unclear. Trimming pared 9 bases from V and 2 bases from J, leaving 19 bases between. Germline CDR1 LNHDA, CDR2 SQIVND (reference sequence). The CDR3 is made up of 15 amino acids. The CDR3, as DNA: TGTGCCAGCCGTTCCCCAGAACTGTGGAACTATGGCTACACCTTC. Translated: CASRSPELWNYGYTF. Using reference TRBV19 and TRBJ1-2 for the parts outside the CDR3, the full variable domain is DGGITQSPKYLFRKEGQNVTLSCEQNLNHDAMYWYRQDPGQGLRLIYYSQIVNDFQKGDIAEGYSVSREKKESFPLTVTSAQKNPTAFYLCASRSPELWNYGYTFGSGTRLTVV.

This clonotype was seen repeatedly, ten times or more. This sequence joins TRBV12-3 or TRBV12-4 and TRBJ1-4; D might be TRBD1 (6 bases). Trimming cost V 5 bases and J 8 bases, with 12 bases left between them. The length of the CDR3 is 13 residues. The CDR3 reads CASSLRQEEKLFF. The CDR3 coding sequence is TGTGCCAGCAGTCTTAGACAGGAGGAAAAACTGTTTTTT.

This chain uses TRBV24-1 with TRBJ2-3, with 7 nucleotides matching TRBD1. CDR1 and CDR2 (germline): KGHDR, SFDVKD. The CDR3 runs 14 residues. Germline trimming cut 4 bases from V and 12 bases from J; bases unmatched to any gene: 12. CDR3 sequence reads: CATSDVTGSSYQYF. The CDR3 region has the DNA TGTGCCACCAGTGACGTGACAGGGTCATCGTACCAGTATTTT.

This clonotype was observed at least ten times. The chain links TRBV29-1 to TRBJ1-1, with 11 bases fitting TRBD1. The CDR3 has 15 amino acids. The trim removed 2 bases at V and 1 base at J, leaving 3 bases unmatched. Germline lookup yields CDR1 SQVTM and CDR2 ANQGSEA. The chain's CDR3 is CSVESGQGANTEAFF. In nucleotides, the CDR3 is TGCAGCGTTGAATCAGGACAGGGGGCGAACACTGAAGCTTTCTTT. Full variable domain (missing parts from reference TRBV29-1 and TRBJ1-1): SAVISQKPSRDICQRGTSLTIQCQVDSQVTMMFWYRQQPGQSLTLIATANQGSEATYESGFVIDKFPISRPNLTFSTLTVSNMSPEDSSIYLCSVESGQGANTEAFFGQGTRLTVV.

This clonotype was seen at least ten times. V usage is TRBV19 and J usage is TRBJ2-7; D gene ambiguous. This CDR3 region has 16 residues. Germline V lookup: CDR1 LNHDA, CDR2 SQIVND (reference sequence). V lost 3 bases and J 0 bases, leaving 15 bases between the germline ends. This chain's CDR3 is CASSIANGLSSYEQYF. CDR3 nucleotide sequence: TGTGCCAGTAGTATCGCAAACGGGCTGAGCTCCTACGAGCAGTACTTC. Looking up the rest from reference TRBV19 and TRBJ2-7 gives the full variable domain: DGGITQSPKYLFRKEGQNVTLSCEQNLNHDAMYWYRQDPGQGLRLIYYSQIVNDFQKGDIAEGYSVSREKKESFPLTVTSAQKNPTAFYLCASSIANGLSSYEQYFGPGTRLTVT.

This clonotype came up many times. The chain uses TRBV7-2 and TRBJ2-1, with TRBD2 identical over 10 bases. The V gene end was trimmed by 4 bases and the J gene end by 5 bases; junction bases not matched to a gene: 8. The CDR3 has 16 residues. Per the germline V gene, CDR1 is SGHTA and CDR2 is FQGNSA. The CDR3 nucleotides are TGTGCCAGCAGCTACGAACTAGCGGGGTTAGACAATGAGCAGTTCTTC. The encoded protein is CASSYELAGLDNEQFF. Complete variable domain (other parts from reference TRBV7-2 and TRBJ2-1): GAGVSQSPSNKVTEKGKDVELRCDPISGHTALYWYRQSLGQGLEFLIYFQGNSAPDKSGLPSDRFSAERTGGSVSTLTIQRTQQEDSAVYLCASSYELAGLDNEQFFGPGTRLTVL.

V usage is TRBV7-9 and J usage is TRBJ1-1; 9 positions agree with TRBD1. Germline CDR1 is SEHNR and CDR2 is FQNEAQ (reference sequence). V was pared by 3 bases and J by 7 bases, with 9 bases of the junction left unmatched. This CDR3 comprises 15 residues. The CDR3 DNA is TGTGCCAGCAGCTTTGGTGGACAGGGGAGGGGTGAAGCTTTCTTT. It yields the protein CASSFGGQGRGEAFF.

The chain joins TRBV5-1 to TRBJ2-2; the D is unclear. Germline loops: CDR1 SGHRS, CDR2 YFSETQ. CDR3 size: 15 residues. Trimming removed 0 bases at V and 4 bases at J, with 10 bases between. This CDR3 is CASSLVIFGTGELFF. Here the CDR3 DNA reads TGCGCCAGCAGCTTGGTAATCTTCGGCACCGGGGAGCTGTTTTTT.

This clonotype turned up a few times. One end of the junction varies from germline; a read error may be responsible. This chain connects TRBV7-6 to TRBJ2-3, with 9 bases identical to TRBD2. The germline CDR1 and CDR2 sequences are SGHVS and FNYEAQ. The CDR3 consists of 18 residues. Written as DNA, the CDR3 is TGTGCCAGCACCTTACAGATCAGGCGGGAGGGCAGCACAGATACGCAGTATTTT. This translates into CASTLQIRREGSTDTQYF.

This clonotype was counted only a few times. The V gene is TRBV4-3, the J gene TRBJ2-1; TRBD2 matches at 7 bases. CDR1 is LGHNA and CDR2 is YSLEER in the germline V gene. CDR3 length: 18 residues. V gave up 2 bases and J gave up 2 bases; unmatched junction bases: 12. CDR3 protein: CASSQFLGLAGTYNEQFF. The CDR3 bases are TGCGCCAGCAGCCAATTCCTCGGATTAGCGGGTACCTACAATGAGCAGTTCTTC.

This clonotype was counted at least ten times. The chain employs TRBV4-3 and TRBJ2-7, with 11 bases identical to TRBD2. The CDR3 has 16 residues. CDR1 and CDR2 (germline): LGHNA, YSLEER. The junction had 10 bases not matched to a gene; V was cut back by 4 bases and J by 5 bases. The CDR3 bases are TGCGCCAGCAGCCTCCGTTTAGCGGGAGGGCTCCACGAGCAGTACTTC. This gives the protein CASSLRLAGGLHEQYF.

The rearrangement uses TRBV5-1 and TRBJ2-1; 14 bases map to TRBD2. The CDR3 consists of 18 residues. The J segment lost 5 bases and the V segment lost 4 bases, leaving 11 bases of the junction unmatched. Germline CDR1 is SGHRS and CDR2 is YFSETQ. CDR3 amino acids: CASSQRMGLAGEDNEQFF. As DNA, the CDR3 is TGCGCCAGCAGCCAGAGAATGGGACTAGCGGGAGAGGACAATGAGCAGTTCTTC.

This clonotype was detected ten times or more. This rearrangement joins TRBV7-2 to TRBJ2-1; 11 bases are a match to TRBD2. Germline CDR1 is SGHTA and CDR2 is FQGNSA. The CDR3 runs to 16 residues. V was clipped by 1 base and J by 3 bases; unmatched bases: 2. The CDR3 region has the DNA TGTGCCAGCAGCTTAGTGGGGACTAGCGGCTACAATGAGCAGTTCTTC. Its protein product is CASSLVGTSGYNEQFF. The full variable domain, its missing parts supplied by reference TRBV7-2 and TRBJ2-1, is GAGVSQSPSNKVTEKGKDVELRCDPISGHTALYWYRQSLGQGLEFLIYFQGNSAPDKSGLPSDRFSAERTGGSVSTLTIQRTQQEDSAVYLCASSLVGTSGYNEQFFGPGTRLTVL.

The table lists this clonotype with many counts. The chain employs TRBV7-2 and TRBJ2-3; the D call may be TRBD1 or TRBD2 (5 bases each). The CDR3 length is 17 residues. Germline-derived CDR1 and CDR2 are SGHTA and FQGNSA. The V end lost 5 bases, the J end lost 1 base, and 19 bases lay between the germline ends. The CDR3 coding sequence is TGTGCCAGCAGCCTCCAACACCGGGGACCCGGCACAGATACGCAGTATTTT. Protein product: CASSLQHRGPGTDTQYF.